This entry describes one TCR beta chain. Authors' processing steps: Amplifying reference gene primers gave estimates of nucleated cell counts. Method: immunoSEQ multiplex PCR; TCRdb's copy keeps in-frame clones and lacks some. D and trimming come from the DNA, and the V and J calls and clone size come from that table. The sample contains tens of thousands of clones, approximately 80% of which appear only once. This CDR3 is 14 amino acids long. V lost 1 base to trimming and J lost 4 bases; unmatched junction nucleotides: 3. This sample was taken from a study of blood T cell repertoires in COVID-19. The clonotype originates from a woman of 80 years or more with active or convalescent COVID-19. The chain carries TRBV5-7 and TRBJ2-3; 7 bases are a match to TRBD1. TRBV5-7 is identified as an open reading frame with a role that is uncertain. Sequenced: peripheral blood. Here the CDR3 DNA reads TGTGCCAGCAGCTTGTCTAGGGGGCCAGATACGCAGTATTTT. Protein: CASSLSRGPDTQYF.